The present TCR beta chain was sequenced within a study of blood T cell repertoires in COVID-19. The method was immunoSEQ multiplex PCR; TCRdb's version includes in-frame clones alone and lacks a portion of them. Of about 56,000 clones detected, around 90% appear once; the ten largest clones hold about a fifth. The CDR3 is made up of 15 amino acids. Trimming at V came to 1 base and at J to 5 bases, leaving 3 bases not matched to a gene. The germline V gene encodes CDR1 MDHEN and CDR2 SYDVKM. This clone was observed once. The J gene is TRBJ2-2, the V gene TRBV28; 8 positions agree with TRBD1. The sample taken for sequencing was peripheral blood. The TCR was taken from a human donor in a cohort sampled during active COVID-19. CDR3 sequence: CASSLYRTGTGELFF. The CDR3 DNA sequence: TGTGCCAGCAGTTTATACAGGACAGGGACCGGGGAGCTGTTTTTT.